The sequence of this T cell receptor beta chain was determined in a study of CXCR3-negative and CXCR3-positive naive CD8 T cells. This CDR3 is 12 amino acids long. Preparation of TRB cDNA libraries relied on 5' RACE carrying UMI labels. TCRdb reprocessed the 5' RACE reads and stores each CDR3 protein as one record, lacking DNA. The sample includes 100,000 to 150,000 distinct CDR3 sequences. Sequences were obtained from naive CXCR3- CD8+ T cells from blood. The subset here: CD45RO-CCR7+CD27+CD95- naive CD8+ T cells lacking CXCR3 (TNR3-). This receptor was taken from a human donor in good health. Some clones in this sample may be carry-over from other donors' samples. The V call is TRBV12-3 or TRBV12-4, the J call TRBJ1-2. The CDR3: CASTDEDYGYTF.